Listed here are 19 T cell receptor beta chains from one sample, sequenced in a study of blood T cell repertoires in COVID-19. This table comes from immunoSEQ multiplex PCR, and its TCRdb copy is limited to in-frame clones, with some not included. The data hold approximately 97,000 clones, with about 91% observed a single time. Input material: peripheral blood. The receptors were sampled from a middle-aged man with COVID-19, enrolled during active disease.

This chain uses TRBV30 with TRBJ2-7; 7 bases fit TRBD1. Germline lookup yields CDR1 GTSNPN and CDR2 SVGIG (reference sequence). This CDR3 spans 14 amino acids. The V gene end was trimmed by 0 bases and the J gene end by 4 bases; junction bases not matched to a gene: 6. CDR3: CAWSVGQAPYEQYF. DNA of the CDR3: TGTGCCTGGAGTGTAGGACAGGCCCCTTACGAGCAGTACTTC. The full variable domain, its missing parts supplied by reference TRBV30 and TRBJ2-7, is SQTIHQWPATLVQPVGSPLSLECTVEGTSNPNLYWYRQAAGRGLQLLFYSVGIGQISSEVPQNLSASRPQDRQFILSSKKLLLSDSGFYLCAWSVGQAPYEQYFGPGTRLTVT.

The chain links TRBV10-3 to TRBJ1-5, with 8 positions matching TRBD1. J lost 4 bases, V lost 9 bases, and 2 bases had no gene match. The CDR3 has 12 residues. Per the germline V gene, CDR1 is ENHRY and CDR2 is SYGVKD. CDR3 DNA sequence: TGTGCCATGGACAGGGAGAATCAGCCCCAGCATTTT. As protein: CAMDRENQPQHF.

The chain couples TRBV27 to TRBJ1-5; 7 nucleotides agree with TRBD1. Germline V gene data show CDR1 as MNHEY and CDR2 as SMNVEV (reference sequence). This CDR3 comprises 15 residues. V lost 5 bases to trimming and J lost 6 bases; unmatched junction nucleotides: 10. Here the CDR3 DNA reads TGTGCCAGCAGTGATGCTACAGGGGTTGGTCAGCCCCAGCATTTT. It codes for CASSDATGVGQPQHF.

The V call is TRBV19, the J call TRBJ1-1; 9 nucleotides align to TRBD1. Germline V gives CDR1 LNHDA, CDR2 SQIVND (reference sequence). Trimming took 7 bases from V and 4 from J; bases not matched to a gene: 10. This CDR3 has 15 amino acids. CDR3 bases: TGTGCCAGTATCTCCAACAGGGGGCTCGGCACTGAAGCTTTCTTT. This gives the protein CASISNRGLGTEAFF.

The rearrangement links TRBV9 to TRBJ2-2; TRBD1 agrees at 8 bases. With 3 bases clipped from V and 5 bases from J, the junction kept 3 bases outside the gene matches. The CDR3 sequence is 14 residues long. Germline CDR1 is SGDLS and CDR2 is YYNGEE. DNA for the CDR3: TGTGCCAGCAGCGGGACAGGGTGGACCGGGGAGCTGTTTTTT. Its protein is CASSGTGWTGELFF.

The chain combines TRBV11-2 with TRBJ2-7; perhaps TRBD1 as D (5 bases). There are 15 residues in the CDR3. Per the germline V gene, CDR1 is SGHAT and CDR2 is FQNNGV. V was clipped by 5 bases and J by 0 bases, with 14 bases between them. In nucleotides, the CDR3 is TGTGCCAGCAGCCCGATGGGGCGGTCCTCCTACGAGCAGTACTTC. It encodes CASSPMGRSSYEQYF.

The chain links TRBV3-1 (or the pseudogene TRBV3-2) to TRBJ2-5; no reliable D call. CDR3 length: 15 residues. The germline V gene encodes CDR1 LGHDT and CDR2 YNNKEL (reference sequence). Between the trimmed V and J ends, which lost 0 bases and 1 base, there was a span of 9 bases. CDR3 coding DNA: TGTGCCAGCAGCCAAGATTTAGTCCGCCAAGAGACCCAGTACTTC. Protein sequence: CASSQDLVRQETQYF.

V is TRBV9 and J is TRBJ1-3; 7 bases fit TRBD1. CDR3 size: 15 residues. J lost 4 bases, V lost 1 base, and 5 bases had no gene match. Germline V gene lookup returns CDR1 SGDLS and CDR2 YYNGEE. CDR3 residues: CASSVTGVSGNTIYF. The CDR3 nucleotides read TGTGCCAGCAGCGTAACAGGGGTGTCAGGAAACACCATATATTTT.

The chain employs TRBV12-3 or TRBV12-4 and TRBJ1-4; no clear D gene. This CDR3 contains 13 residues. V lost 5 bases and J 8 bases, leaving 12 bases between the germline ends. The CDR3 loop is CASSPGLYEKLFF. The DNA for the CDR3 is TGTGCCAGCAGTCCAGGATTATACGAAAAACTGTTTTTT.

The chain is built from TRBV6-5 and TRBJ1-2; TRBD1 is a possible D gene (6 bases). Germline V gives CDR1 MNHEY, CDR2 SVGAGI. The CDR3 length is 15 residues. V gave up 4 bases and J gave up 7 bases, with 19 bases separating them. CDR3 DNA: TGTGCCAGCAGTTCTCGGACAGCCGGGCCGGTTGGCTACACCTTC. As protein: CASSSRTAGPVGYTF.

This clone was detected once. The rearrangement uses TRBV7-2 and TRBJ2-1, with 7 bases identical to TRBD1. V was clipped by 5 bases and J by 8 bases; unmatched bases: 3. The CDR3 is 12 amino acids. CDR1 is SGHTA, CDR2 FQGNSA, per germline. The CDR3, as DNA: TGTGCCAGCAGCCGACAGGGATATGAGCAGTTCTTC. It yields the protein CASSRQGYEQFF.

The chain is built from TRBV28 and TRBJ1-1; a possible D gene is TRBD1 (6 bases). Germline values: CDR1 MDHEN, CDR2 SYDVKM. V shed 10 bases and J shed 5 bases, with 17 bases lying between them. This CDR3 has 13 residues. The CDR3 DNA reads TGTGCCACCTCAGGGGCCCTGGGGACTGAAGCTTTCTTT. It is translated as CATSGALGTEAFF. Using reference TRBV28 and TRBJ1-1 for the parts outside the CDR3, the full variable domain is DVKVTQSSRYLVKRTGEKVFLECVQDMDHENMFWYRQDPGLGLRLIYFSYDVKMKEKGDIPEGYSVSREKKERFSLILESASTNQTSMYLCATSGALGTEAFFGQGTRLTVV.

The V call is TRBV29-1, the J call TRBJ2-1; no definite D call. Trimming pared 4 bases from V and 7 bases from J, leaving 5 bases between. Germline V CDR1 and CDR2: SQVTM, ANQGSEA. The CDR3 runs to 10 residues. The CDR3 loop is CSVGENEQFF. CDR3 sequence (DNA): TGCAGCGTTGGCGAGAATGAGCAGTTCTTC.

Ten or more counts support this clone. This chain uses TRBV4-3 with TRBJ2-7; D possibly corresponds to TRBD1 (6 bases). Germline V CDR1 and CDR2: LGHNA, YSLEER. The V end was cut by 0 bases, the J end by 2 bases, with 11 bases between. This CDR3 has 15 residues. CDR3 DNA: TGCGCCAGCAGCCAAGAGGAGGACAGAACCTACGAGCAGTACTTC. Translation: CASSQEEDRTYEQYF.

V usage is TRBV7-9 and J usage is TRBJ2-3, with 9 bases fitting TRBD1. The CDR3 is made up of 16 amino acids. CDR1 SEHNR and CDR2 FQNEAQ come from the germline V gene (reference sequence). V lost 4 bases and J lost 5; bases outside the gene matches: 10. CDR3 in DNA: TGTGCCAGCAGCTGGGACAGGGCCCGGGGCGGAGATACGCAGTATTTT. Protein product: CASSWDRARGGDTQYF.

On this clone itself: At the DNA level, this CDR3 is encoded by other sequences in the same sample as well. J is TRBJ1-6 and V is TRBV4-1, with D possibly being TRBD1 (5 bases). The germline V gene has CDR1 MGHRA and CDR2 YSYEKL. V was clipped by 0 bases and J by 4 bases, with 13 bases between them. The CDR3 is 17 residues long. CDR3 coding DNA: TGCGCCAGCAGCCAAGAGGAGGGGAGGGGATATAATTCACCCCTCCACTTT. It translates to CASSQEEGRGYNSPLHF.

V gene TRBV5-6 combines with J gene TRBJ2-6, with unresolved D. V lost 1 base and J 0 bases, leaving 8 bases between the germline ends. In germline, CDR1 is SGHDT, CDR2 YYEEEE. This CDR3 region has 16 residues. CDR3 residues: CASSLRVSSGANVLTF. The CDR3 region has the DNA TGTGCCAGCAGCTTGAGAGTGAGCTCTGGGGCCAACGTCCTGACTTTC.

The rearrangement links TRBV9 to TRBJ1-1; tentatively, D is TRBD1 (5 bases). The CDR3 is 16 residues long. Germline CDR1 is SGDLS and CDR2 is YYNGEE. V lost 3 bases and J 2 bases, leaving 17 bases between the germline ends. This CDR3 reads CASSAGTTSTNTEAFF. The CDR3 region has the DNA TGTGCCAGCAGCGCTGGGACTACCTCTACCAACACTGAAGCTTTCTTT.

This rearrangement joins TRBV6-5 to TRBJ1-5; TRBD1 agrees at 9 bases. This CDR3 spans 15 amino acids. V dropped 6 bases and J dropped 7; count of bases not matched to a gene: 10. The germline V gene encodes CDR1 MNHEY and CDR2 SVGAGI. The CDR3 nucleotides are TGTGCCAGCAGATCGGGACAGGGAATCGGACAGCCCCAGCATTTT. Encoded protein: CASRSGQGIGQPQHF.